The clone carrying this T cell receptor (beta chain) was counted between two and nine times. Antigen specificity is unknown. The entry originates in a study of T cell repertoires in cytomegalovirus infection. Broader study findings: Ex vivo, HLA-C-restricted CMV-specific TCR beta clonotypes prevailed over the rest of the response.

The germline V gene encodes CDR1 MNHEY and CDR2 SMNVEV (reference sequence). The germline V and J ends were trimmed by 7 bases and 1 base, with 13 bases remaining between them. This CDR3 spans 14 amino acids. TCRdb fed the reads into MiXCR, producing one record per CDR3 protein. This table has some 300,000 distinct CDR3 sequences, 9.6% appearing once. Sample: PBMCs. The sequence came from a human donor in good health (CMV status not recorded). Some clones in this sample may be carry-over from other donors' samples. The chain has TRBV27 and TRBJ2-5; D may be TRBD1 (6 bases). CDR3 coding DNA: TGTGCCAGCAAAAGGACAGCGGTCCAAGAGACCCAGTACTTC. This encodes CASKRTAVQETQYF.